This TCR beta chain was captured in a study of T cell clonotyping in hematopoietic cell transplantation. Time point reported: recipient sample about 28 days before transplant, after cytoreduction. Recipients were bled about 28 days pretransplant and at posttransplant days 30, 100, 180. Notes on the study in general: No sorting was done, leaving CD4 and CD8 contributions mixed.

On this clone itself: As yet, its antigen is unknown.

This CDR3 spans 14 amino acids. Germline V lookup: CDR1 SGDLS, CDR2 YYNGEE. Trimming removed 3 bases at V and 3 bases at J, with 10 bases between. The data were produced by immunoSEQ multiplex PCR, yet TCRdb's version contains in-frame clones alone and is incomplete. The sample has around 16,000 clones, roughly 93% seen once. The input for sequencing was peripheral blood mononuclear cells, taken before stem cell transplant. The V and J genes are TRBV9 and TRBJ1-5, with a weak D call TRBD1 (5 bases). The TCR originated in a man between 18 and 35 years old with biphenotypic leukemia. Some clones in this sample may be carry-over from other donors' samples. The CDR3 region is CASSESGHNQPQHF. The DNA of the CDR3 is TGTGCCAGCAGCGAGAGCGGACACAATCAGCCCCAGCATTTT.